This paragraph covers one T cell receptor (beta chain) sequence. Its matching antigen is unknown. This sample is drawn from a study of T cell responses to AZD1222 COVID-19 vaccine. V lost 0 bases, J lost 2 bases, and 12 bases lay in between. In germline, CDR1 is SGHNT, CDR2 YYREEE (reference sequence). This CDR3 has 15 residues. This table comes from immunoSEQ multiplex PCR, and its TCRdb copy is limited to in-frame clones, with some not included. The table includes tens of thousands of clones, about nine tenths detected once. Study-level findings and limits: Recipients of two AZD1222 doses showed rising Spike-specific TCR breadth and depth. White British ancestry dominated among donors, who included more females, and clonal diversity was possibly underestimated. Spike as a whole was targeted by vaccine-associated CD4 TCRs, dominant at 160-218 and 743-854. The peak T cell response came first, and repertoires were sampled only after it.

Sample: peripheral blood, taken on day 0 of MenACWY control vaccination. J is TRBJ2-7 and V is TRBV5-4; maybe TRBD1 (5 bases). The TCR originated in an adult in good health. In nucleotides, the CDR3 is TGTGCCAGCAGCTTGGCGGCAGGGCCGACCTACGAGCAGTACTTC. It encodes CASSLAAGPTYEQYF.